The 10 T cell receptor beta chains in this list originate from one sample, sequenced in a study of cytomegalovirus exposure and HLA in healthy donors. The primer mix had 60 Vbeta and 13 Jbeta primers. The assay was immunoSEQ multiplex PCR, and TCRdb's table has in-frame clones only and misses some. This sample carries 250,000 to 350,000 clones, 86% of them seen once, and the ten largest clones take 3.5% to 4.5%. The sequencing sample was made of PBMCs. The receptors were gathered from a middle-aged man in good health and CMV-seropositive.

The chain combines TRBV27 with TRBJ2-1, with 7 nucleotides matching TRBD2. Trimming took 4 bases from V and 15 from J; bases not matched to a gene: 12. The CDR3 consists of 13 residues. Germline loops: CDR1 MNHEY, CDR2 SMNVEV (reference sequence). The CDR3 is CASSSLPASGGFF. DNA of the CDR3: TGTGCCAGCAGTTCCCTCCCGGCTAGCGGAGGGTTCTTC.

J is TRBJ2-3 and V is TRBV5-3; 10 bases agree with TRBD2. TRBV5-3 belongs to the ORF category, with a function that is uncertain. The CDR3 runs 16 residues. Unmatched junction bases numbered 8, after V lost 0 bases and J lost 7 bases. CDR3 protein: CARSLALAGVSNTQYF. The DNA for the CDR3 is TGTGCCAGAAGCTTGGCGCTAGCGGGAGTATCGAATACGCAGTATTTT.

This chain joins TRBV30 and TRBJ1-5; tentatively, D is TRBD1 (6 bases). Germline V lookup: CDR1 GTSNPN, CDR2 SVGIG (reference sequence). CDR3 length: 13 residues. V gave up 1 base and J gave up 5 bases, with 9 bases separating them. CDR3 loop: CAWSGNRDQPQHF. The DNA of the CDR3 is TGTGCCTGGAGTGGAAACAGGGATCAGCCCCAGCATTTT.

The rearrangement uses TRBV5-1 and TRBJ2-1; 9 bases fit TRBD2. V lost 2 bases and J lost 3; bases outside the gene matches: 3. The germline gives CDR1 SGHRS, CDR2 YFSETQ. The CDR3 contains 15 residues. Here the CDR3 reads CASSFAGGGYNEQFF. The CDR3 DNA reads TGCGCCAGCAGCTTTGCGGGAGGGGGCTACAATGAGCAGTTCTTC.

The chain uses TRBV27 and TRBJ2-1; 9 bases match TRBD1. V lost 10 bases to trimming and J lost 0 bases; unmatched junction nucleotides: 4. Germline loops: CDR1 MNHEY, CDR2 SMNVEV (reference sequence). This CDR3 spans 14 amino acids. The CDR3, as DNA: TGTGCCACCAGGGACAGGGCCTCCTACAATGAGCAGTTCTTC. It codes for CATRDRASYNEQFF.

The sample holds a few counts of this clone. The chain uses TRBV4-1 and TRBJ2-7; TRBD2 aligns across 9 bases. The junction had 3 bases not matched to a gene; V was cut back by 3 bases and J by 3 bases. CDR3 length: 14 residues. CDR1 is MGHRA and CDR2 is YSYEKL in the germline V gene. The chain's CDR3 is CASSHPSGDYEQYF. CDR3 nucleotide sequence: TGCGCCAGCAGCCACCCTAGCGGGGACTACGAGCAGTACTTC.

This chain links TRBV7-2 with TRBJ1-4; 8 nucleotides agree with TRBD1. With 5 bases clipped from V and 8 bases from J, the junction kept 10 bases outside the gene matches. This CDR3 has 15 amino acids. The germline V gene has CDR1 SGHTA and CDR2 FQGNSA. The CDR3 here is CASSLVGTGREKLFF. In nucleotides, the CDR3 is TGTGCCAGCAGCCTCGTTGGGACAGGCAGGGAAAAACTGTTTTTT.

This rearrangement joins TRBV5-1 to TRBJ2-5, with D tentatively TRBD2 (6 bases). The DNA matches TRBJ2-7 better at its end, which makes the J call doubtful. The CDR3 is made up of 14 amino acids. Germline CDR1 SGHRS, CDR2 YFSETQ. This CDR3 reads CASSFRAGRDEQYF. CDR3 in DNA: TGCGCCAGCAGCTTTAGGGCGGGAAGGGACGAGCAGTACTTC.

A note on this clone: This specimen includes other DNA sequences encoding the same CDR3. CDR3 DNA sequence: TGCGCCAGCAGCTTGGGCGCCACAGATACGCAGTATTTT. It codes for CASSLGATDTQYF. J is TRBJ2-3 and V is TRBV5-1; D not certain. This CDR3 comprises 13 residues. The V gene lost 0 bases and the J gene lost 2 bases, with 4 bases spanning the gap. CDR1 SGHRS and CDR2 YFSETQ come from the germline V gene.

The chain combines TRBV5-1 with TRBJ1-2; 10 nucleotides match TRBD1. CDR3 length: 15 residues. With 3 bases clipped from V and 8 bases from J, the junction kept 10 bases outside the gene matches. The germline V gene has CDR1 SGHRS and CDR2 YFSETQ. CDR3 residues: CASSSRQGAVEGYTF. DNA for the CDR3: TGCGCCAGCAGCTCCAGACAGGGGGCTGTAGAGGGCTACACCTTC.